The next 7 T cell receptor beta chains were all read from a single sample in a study of radiation and T cells in renal cell carcinoma. Documented time point: baseline pretreatment blood. Treatment: 15 Gy SBRT to primary tumor, nephrectomy 4 weeks later. The table came from immunoSEQ multiplex PCR; TCRdb's copy has only in-frame clones and leaves some out. The sample contains tens of thousands of clones, more than 75% of which appear only once. Sequences were derived from blood, sampled from a patient whose treatment included radiotherapy and nephrectomy. These receptors all come from a man in his fifties or sixties with renal cell carcinoma.

The DNA for the CDR3 is TGTGCCAGCAGCTTAACGAATGAGCAGTTCTTC. Translation: CASSLTNEQFF. The chain couples TRBV11-3 to TRBJ2-1, with no clear D. Trimming removed 2 bases from V and 7 bases from J, with 3 bases in between. Germline CDR1 SGHNT, CDR2 YENEEA. This CDR3 is built from 11 residues.

This clone was detected a few times. An end of the junction does not agree with germline; a read error may underlie this. V gene TRBV19 combines with J gene TRBJ1-4; D is perhaps TRBD1 (6 bases). CDR3 size: 15 residues. Germline V gives CDR1 LNHDA, CDR2 SQIVND (reference sequence). As DNA, the CDR3 is TGTGCCAGTAGTCCCCGCCCGGACAGTTTAGCACCCGCCACTTTT. Amino acids: CASSPRPDSLAPATF.

The V call is TRBV25-1, the J call TRBJ1-1, with D unresolved. The CDR3 covers 13 residues. Germline CDR1 MGHDK, CDR2 SYGVNS. The V and J ends lost 1 base and 11 bases respectively, with 14 bases between them. CDR3 residues: CASSELGYSGAFF. CDR3 nucleotide sequence: TGTGCCAGCAGTGAATTAGGTTACTCCGGGGCTTTCTTT.

By sample fraction, this clone is medium-sized. The chain links TRBV28 to TRBJ2-3; 7 nucleotides align to TRBD2. This CDR3 is 18 amino acids long. After removal of 3 bases from V and 2 bases from J, the junction contained 14 bases not matched to a gene. Germline V gene data show CDR1 as MDHEN and CDR2 as SYDVKM. CDR3 sequence (DNA): TGTGCCAGCAGTTTCTATTCCAGGTCTAGCGGACCCACAGATACGCAGTATTTT. Its protein product is CASSFYSRSSGPTDTQYF.

V gene TRBV21-1 combines with J gene TRBJ1-1; the listed D gene, TRBD1, was not tested against the DNA. TRBV21-1 is a pseudogene segment. This CDR3 comprises 14 residues. The CDR3 sequence: CASSKGQGVSEAFF. The CDR3 DNA reads TGTGCCAGCAGCAAAGGGCAGGGGGTGTCCGAAGCTTTCTTT.

The rearrangement joins TRBV11-2 to TRBJ2-3, with 7 bases fitting TRBD1. Germline V gene lookup returns CDR1 SGHAT and CDR2 FQNNGV. The ends lost 3 bases at V and 1 base at J; junction bases unmatched: 16. The length of the CDR3 is 19 residues. CDR3: CASSFGSSPRGLGTDTQYF. The CDR3, as DNA: TGTGCCAGCAGCTTCGGAAGTAGCCCAAGGGGGCTTGGCACAGATACGCAGTATTTT.

This clone was found once. V is TRBV10-3 and J is TRBJ2-1; 8 nucleotides match TRBD2. Germline V gene sequence: CDR1 ENHRY, CDR2 SYGVKD. The V gene end was trimmed by 8 bases and the J gene end by 9 bases; junction bases not matched to a gene: 15. This CDR3 spans 15 amino acids. The CDR3 DNA sequence: TGTGCCATCCGGGGGGGAGCCACACCCGATGGTGAGCAGTTCTTC. Protein sequence: CAIRGGATPDGEQFF.